Detailed here is one T cell receptor (beta chain). This sample is drawn from a study of shared clonotypes between healthy human individuals. Study processing details: ImmunoSEQ supplied junction-only sequences lacking quality scores, so filtering was different. The assay was immunoSEQ multiplex PCR, and TCRdb's table has in-frame clones only and misses some. Clone size and the V and J calls come from that table; the DNA yielded D and trimming. The profile shows 500,000 to 650,000 clones, roughly four fifths of them singletons. After removal of 0 bases from V and 2 bases from J, the junction contained 1 base not matched to a gene. Germline CDR1 and CDR2: SSHAT and FNYEAQ (reference sequence). This CDR3 region has 16 residues.

Sequenced: PBMCs. The sequence came from a woman in her 40s in good health. Some clones in this sample may be carry-over from other donors' samples. This sequence joins TRBV7-7 and TRBJ2-5, with 12 bases fitting TRBD2. The chain's CDR3 is CASSLAGTSGQETQYF. CDR3 in DNA: TGTGCCAGCAGCTTAGCGGGGACTAGCGGGCAAGAGACCCAGTACTTC.